The 8 T cell receptor beta chains below were found in one sample sequenced in a study of control samples from healthy donors and cancer patients. Libraries were prepared by immunoSEQ multiplex PCR; TCRdb keeps only in-frame clonotypes and omits some of them. The data show fewer than 4,000 clones, with about 80% seen just once and about 9.4% held by the top ten. Sequencing used formalin-fixed, paraffin-embedded tissue. The receptors shown here come from a female donor with melanoma.

The chain couples TRBV4-1 to TRBJ2-7; D may be TRBD2 (5 bases). The CDR3 extends over 11 amino acids. The germline V gene has CDR1 MGHRA and CDR2 YSYEKL. The V end was cut by 4 bases, the J end by 6 bases, with 7 bases between. This chain's CDR3 is CASSRRTEQYF. The CDR3 DNA follows: TGCGCCAGCAGCCGGAGGACCGAGCAGTACTTC.

The rearrangement joins TRBV27 to TRBJ2-7; D is ambiguous. Trimming shortened V by 6 bases and J by 4 bases, and 10 bases separated the two germline ends. The CDR3 consists of 12 residues. Germline CDR1 and CDR2: MNHEY and SMNVEV (reference sequence). The chain's CDR3 is CASRQLGYEQYF. The DNA of the CDR3 is TGTGCCAGCAGACAATTGGGTTACGAGCAGTACTTC.

This clone was seen just once. J is TRBJ1-5 and V is TRBV19; a possible D gene is TRBD1 (6 bases). V was pared by 1 base and J by 6 bases, with 10 bases between. The CDR3 contains 14 residues. Germline CDR1 LNHDA, CDR2 SQIVND (reference sequence). The CDR3 loop is CASSIVQGPQPQHF. CDR3 DNA: TGTGCCAGTAGTATAGTACAGGGCCCTCAGCCCCAGCATTTT.

This clone has more than one count but fewer than ten. The rearrangement links TRBV28 to TRBJ2-5; D is possibly TRBD2 (6 bases). The CDR3 contains 15 residues. V was clipped by 4 bases and J by 2 bases, with 14 bases between them. CDR1 and CDR2 (germline): MDHEN, SYDVKM. For the CDR3, the DNA is TGTGCCAGCAGTTGGGCCACGGGACTTCAAGAGACCCAGTACTTC. It encodes CASSWATGLQETQYF.

The V and J genes are TRBV27 and TRBJ2-1; 8 nucleotides align to TRBD2. J was trimmed by 9 bases and V by 6 bases; bases with no gene match: 19. Germline V CDR1 and CDR2: MNHEY, SMNVEV (reference sequence). The CDR3 consists of 17 residues. The CDR3 reads CASSPGVGPGGPPEQFF. The CDR3, as DNA: TGTGCCAGCAGCCCCGGGGTTGGGCCGGGAGGGCCACCTGAGCAGTTCTTC.

This chain joins TRBV6-5 and TRBJ2-1, with unresolved D. The germline gives CDR1 MNHEY, CDR2 SVGAGI. V lost 0 bases, J lost 8 bases, and 14 bases lay in between. The CDR3 has 15 residues. CDR3 residues: CASSYSITGGDEQFF. The CDR3 nucleotides are TGTGCCAGCAGTTACTCGATTACGGGTGGCGATGAGCAGTTCTTC.

V usage is TRBV24-1 and J usage is TRBJ2-5; no definite D call. Per germline, CDR1 KGHDR and CDR2 SFDVKD. With 4 bases removed from V and 2 bases from J, the gap between germline ends came to 13 bases. The CDR3 length is 15 residues. Written as DNA, the CDR3 is TGTGCCACCAGTGACCATCGCGACGGACAAGAGACCCAGTACTTC. It yields the protein CATSDHRDGQETQYF.

V usage is TRBV30 and J usage is TRBJ2-1; 7 nucleotides agree with TRBD2. V trimming: 4 bases; J trimming: 3 bases; junction bases outside the gene matches: 6. The CDR3 loop spans 14 amino acids. Germline V gene data show CDR1 as GTSNPN and CDR2 as SVGIG (reference sequence). The CDR3 sequence: CAWTFGGGYNEQFF. Written as DNA, the CDR3 is TGTGCCTGGACCTTCGGCGGGGGCTACAATGAGCAGTTCTTC.